The 28 T cell receptor beta chains in this list originate from one sample, sequenced in a study of shared clonotypes between healthy human individuals. Some clones are missing from TCRdb's copy, which holds only in-frame ones; the method was immunoSEQ multiplex PCR. Of about 1 million clones detected, roughly 80% appear once; the ten largest clones hold 1.4%. Sequences were obtained from memory CD4+ T cells sorted from blood. As for subset: CD45RA-negative fraction. Receptor source: a man aged 18-30 years in good health.

This clone was counted between two and nine times. The chain recombines TRBV11-2 with TRBJ2-7; 7 positions agree with TRBD1. The V segment lost 5 bases and the J segment 7 bases; nucleotides outside the gene matches: 14. CDR3 length: 15 residues. The V gene's germline CDR1 is SGHAT and CDR2 FQNNGV. The DNA for the CDR3 is TGTGCCAGCAGCCTAGCCGGGACACGACAGGGTGAGCAGTACTTC. It translates to CASSLAGTRQGEQYF.

The V and J genes are TRBV20-1 and TRBJ2-2; D uncertain. Trimming removed 6 bases from V and 5 bases from J, with 7 bases in between. The CDR3 totals 11 residues. The germline gives CDR1 DFQATT, CDR2 SNEGSKA (reference sequence). The CDR3 protein is CSARTTGELFF. CDR3 sequence (DNA): TGCAGTGCAAGAACTACCGGGGAGCTGTTTTTT.

This clone has only one observation. The chain employs TRBV7-2 and TRBJ1-4; D is possibly TRBD1 (6 bases). Deletions cut 0 bases from V and 4 bases from J, with 9 bases between. CDR3 length equals 15 residues. CDR1 and CDR2 (germline): SGHTA, FQGNSA. The CDR3 nucleotides read TGTGCCAGCAGCTTAGCAGGACAGAATAATGAAAAACTGTTTTTT. This gives the protein CASSLAGQNNEKLFF.

This chain links TRBV10-3 with TRBJ2-7, with 14 nucleotides matching TRBD2. The CDR3 covers 17 residues. After removal of 5 bases from V and 6 bases from J, the junction contained 12 bases not matched to a gene. Germline V gene data show CDR1 as ENHRY and CDR2 as SYGVKD. CDR3 coding DNA: TGTGCCATCAGTTCCGGGACTAGCGGGAGCCCCGCGATCGAGCAGTACTTC. The encoded protein is CAISSGTSGSPAIEQYF.

This clone has just one count. The chain carries TRBV7-9 and TRBJ2-2; weak D call: TRBD2 (7 bases). CDR1 and CDR2 (germline): SEHNR, FQNEAQ (reference sequence). The CDR3 is made up of 16 amino acids. Trimming left V 5 bases short and J 2 bases short, with 15 bases between. The CDR3 loop is CASSLGGGSNTGELFF. The CDR3 nucleotides read TGTGCCAGCAGCCTGGGCGGGGGCTCTAACACCGGGGAGCTGTTTTTT.

The chain uses TRBV7-8 and TRBJ1-2, with 8 bases lining up with TRBD1. The CDR3 covers 13 residues. Germline V lookup: CDR1 SGHVS, CDR2 FQNEAQ. V shed 3 bases, J shed 8 bases, and the junction held 5 bases outside the gene matches. In DNA form, the CDR3 reads TGTGCCAGCAGCTTCCAGGGGGCGCGGGGCTACACCTTC. Amino acids: CASSFQGARGYTF.

This chain links TRBV19 with TRBJ1-2; D remains unclear. V gave up 7 bases and J gave up 8 bases, with 5 bases separating them. The CDR3 length is 9 residues. Germline CDR1 is LNHDA and CDR2 is SQIVND (reference sequence). The CDR3 here is CASIPGYTF. In DNA form, the CDR3 reads TGTGCCAGTATACCCGGCTACACCTTC.

The chain carries TRBV10-3 and TRBJ2-3; 9 bases line up with TRBD1. CDR1 is ENHRY, CDR2 SYGVKD, per germline. V dropped 2 bases and J dropped 4; count of bases not matched to a gene: 7. The CDR3 loop spans 16 amino acids. In DNA, the CDR3 is TGTGCCATCAGTGAGCCGGGACAGGGAGTAGCAGATACGCAGTATTTT. This codes for CAISEPGQGVADTQYF.

The V gene is TRBV2, the J gene TRBJ2-1; 11 bases agree with TRBD2. V lost 6 bases and J lost 10; bases outside the gene matches: 5. This CDR3 has 13 amino acids. The germline CDR1 and CDR2 sequences are SNHLY and FYNNEI. In nucleotides, the CDR3 is TGTGCCAGCAGAAAAACTAGCGGGGGAGAGCAGTTCTTC. Amino acid sequence: CASRKTSGGEQFF. The complete variable domain, with remaining parts taken from reference TRBV2 and TRBJ2-1, reads EPEVTQTPSHQVTQMGQEVILRCVPISNHLYFYWYRQILGQKVEFLVSFYNNEISEKSEIFDDQFSVERPDGSNFTLKIRSTKLEDSAMYFCASRKTSGGEQFFGPGTRLTVL.

V and J are TRBV10-3 and TRBJ1-4; 10 nucleotides match TRBD1. This CDR3 is 17 amino acids long. V lost 3 bases, J lost 7 bases, and 11 bases stayed unmatched. Germline lookup yields CDR1 ENHRY and CDR2 SYGVKD. The CDR3 DNA reads as TGTGCCATCAGTGATTCCGGGAGGGGGACAGGGGTTGAAAAACTGTTTTTT. As protein: CAISDSGRGTGVEKLFF.

The chain uses TRBV18 and TRBJ2-3; D is undetermined. The V end was cut by 8 bases, the J end by 1 base, with 13 bases between. The germline V gene encodes CDR1 KGHSH and CDR2 LQKENI. This CDR3 region has 14 residues. For the CDR3, the DNA is TGTGCCAGCCGAGATGGCGCTCGCACAGATACGCAGTATTTT. Its protein product is CASRDGARTDTQYF.

The chain uses TRBV6-1 and TRBJ1-6; maybe TRBD1 (6 bases). Germline V lookup: CDR1 MNHNS, CDR2 SASEGT. The CDR3 is 15 amino acids. Trimming stripped 3 bases from V and 3 bases from J, with 9 bases between. The CDR3 region has the DNA TGTGCCAGCAGTGACGGACAGCTCTATAATTCACCCCTCCACTTT. Translation gives CASSDGQLYNSPLHF.

This rearrangement joins TRBV5-4 to TRBJ2-5, with D possibly being TRBD2 (5 bases). V shed 0 bases and J shed 3 bases, with 15 bases lying between them. The CDR3 sequence is 16 residues long. Germline V lookup: CDR1 SGHNT, CDR2 YYREEE (reference sequence). CDR3 in DNA: TGTGCCAGCAGCTTGGGGTTAGCGCGTAAAAAAGAGACCCAGTACTTC. This sequence encodes CASSLGLARKKETQYF.

This chain joins TRBV18 and TRBJ2-7; TRBD1 matches 12 bases. The junction had 4 bases not matched to a gene; V was cut back by 4 bases and J by 3 bases. The CDR3 has 15 amino acids. Germline CDR1 reads KGHSH; CDR2 reads LQKENI. The CDR3 spells CASSLGTGGSYEQYF. CDR3 sequence (DNA): TGTGCCAGCTCACTTGGGACAGGGGGCAGCTACGAGCAGTACTTC.

This clone occurred once. The genes are TRBV5-1 and TRBJ2-2, with 8 bases that match TRBD2. The V and J ends lost 4 bases and 1 base, in that order; junction bases with no gene match: 3. This CDR3 has 15 amino acids. Germline CDR1 is SGHRS and CDR2 is YFSETQ. In nucleotides, the CDR3 is TGCGCCAGCAGCCCCGGGGGGGGGAACACCGGGGAGCTGTTTTTT. It translates to CASSPGGGNTGELFF.

This clone has a handful of counts. The gene calls are TRBV5-6 and TRBJ2-7; TRBD1 agrees at 10 bases. The CDR3 length is 16 residues. Germline loops: CDR1 SGHDT, CDR2 YYEEEE. The V segment lost 4 bases and the J segment 6 bases; nucleotides outside the gene matches: 13. This CDR3 reads CASSAPGTGALGEQYF. CDR3 coding DNA: TGTGCCAGCAGCGCCCCCGGGACAGGGGCCTTGGGCGAGCAGTACTTC. The entire variable domain, with the rest obtained from reference TRBV5-6 and TRBJ2-7, is as follows: DAGVTQSPTHLIKTRGQQVTLRCSPKSGHDTVSWYQQALGQGPQFIFQYYEEEERQRGNFPDRFSGHQFPNYSSELNVNALLLGDSALYLCASSAPGTGALGEQYFGPGTRLTVT.

This rearrangement joins TRBV7-3 to TRBJ2-3, with TRBD2 matching over 15 bases. Trimming cost V 5 bases and J 11 bases; bases outside gene matches: 11. The CDR3 has 16 amino acids. Germline V gives CDR1 SGHTA, CDR2 FQGTGA. The CDR3 DNA reads TGTGCCAGCAGCGCCGCCGGACTAGCGGGGGGGCAGAAGCAGTATTTT. This gives the protein CASSAAGLAGGQKQYF. Full variable domain (rest looked up from reference TRBV7-3 and TRBJ2-3): GAGVSQTPSNKVTEKGKYVELRCDPISGHTALYWYRQSLGQGPEFLIYFQGTGAADDSGLPNDRFFAVRPEGSVSTLKIQRTERGDSAVYLCASSAAGLAGGQKQYFGPGTRLTVL.

A word on this clone: The same CDR3 can be traced to other DNA sequences in this sample. The chain couples TRBV5-6 to TRBJ2-7; 8 bases fit TRBD1. Germline CDR1 and CDR2: SGHDT and YYEEEE. This CDR3 contains 13 residues. V was pared by 3 bases and J by 4 bases, with 3 bases of the junction left unmatched. The CDR3 DNA reads TGTGCCAGCAGCTCCGGACAGGGTTACGAGCAGTACTTC. Encoded protein: CASSSGQGYEQYF.

Regarding this clone: Other DNA sequences in the same sample also yield this CDR3. The V gene is TRBV2, the J gene TRBJ1-5; 7 bases are a match to TRBD1. The CDR3 has 14 residues. The V gene end was trimmed by 1 base and the J gene end by 6 bases; junction bases not matched to a gene: 3. Per the germline V gene, CDR1 is SNHLY and CDR2 is FYNNEI. The CDR3 region has the DNA TGTGCCAGCAGTGAAGGACAGGGTGGTCAGCCCCAGCATTTT. Protein sequence: CASSEGQGGQPQHF.

V and J are TRBV4-1 and TRBJ2-5; TRBD2 is a possible D gene (7 bases). Germline CDR1 and CDR2: MGHRA and YSYEKL. The CDR3 spans 18 residues. Trimming cost V 0 bases and J 6 bases, with 23 bases left between them. CDR3 coding DNA: TGCGCCAGCAGCCAAGATCAAAGCCCGGGGGGCCAGGGACAGACCCAGTACTTC. It translates to CASSQDQSPGGQGQTQYF.

The chain has TRBV6-6 and TRBJ1-2; D remains ambiguous. The V end was cut by 2 bases, the J end by 8 bases, with 12 bases between. The CDR3 spans 13 residues. CDR1 is MNHNY, CDR2 SVGAGI, per germline (reference sequence). The CDR3 spells CASSYQTAGGYTF. In DNA, the CDR3 is TGTGCCAGCAGTTACCAGACCGCCGGAGGCTACACCTTC.

Notes on this clone: This sample includes further DNA sequences coding for the same CDR3. The chain has TRBV15 and TRBJ2-3; D is possibly TRBD1 (7 bases). Trimming stripped 5 bases from V and 2 bases from J, with 14 bases between. The CDR3 has 15 residues. Germline V gene sequence: CDR1 LNHNV, CDR2 YYDKDF (reference sequence). The CDR3 here is CATSRRDSYTDTQYF. The CDR3 nucleotides read TGTGCCACCAGCCGGCGGGACAGCTACACAGATACGCAGTATTTT.

This clone was seen repeatedly, ten times or more. The genes are TRBV6-5 and TRBJ2-7; D might be TRBD1 (6 bases). The V gene's germline CDR1 is MNHEY and CDR2 SVGAGI. Between the trimmed V and J ends, which lost 10 bases and 3 bases, there was a span of 16 bases. The CDR3 spans 13 residues. The CDR3 loop reads CATTRDNLYEQYF. CDR3 sequence (DNA): TGTGCCACCACCCGGGACAATCTCTACGAGCAGTACTTC.

This clone appeared a few times. The chain joins TRBV6-1 to TRBJ2-3, with D perhaps TRBD1 (6 bases). The CDR3 sequence is 15 residues long. CDR1 is MNHNS, CDR2 SASEGT, per germline. V was shortened by 3 bases and J by 1 base, with 11 bases between the two germline ends. CDR3 in DNA: TGTGCCAGCAGTGACATACAGGGTGGCACAGATACGCAGTATTTT. Its translation: CASSDIQGGTDTQYF.

The V call is TRBV7-9, the J call TRBJ2-1; the D is unclear. Germline CDR1 and CDR2: SEHNR and FQNEAQ (reference sequence). The CDR3 consists of 12 residues. V gave up 8 bases and J gave up 4 bases, with 9 bases separating them. The CDR3 loop reads CASADGYNEQFF. The DNA of the CDR3 is TGTGCCAGCGCGGACGGATACAATGAGCAGTTCTTC.

This clone was seen a few times. Other DNA sequences in this sample translate to the same CDR3. The rearrangement links TRBV15 to TRBJ1-2, with D unresolved. Trimming cost V 5 bases and J 0 bases, with 4 bases left between them. The CDR3 runs to 12 residues. Germline CDR1 reads LNHNV; CDR2 reads YYDKDF (reference sequence). As DNA, the CDR3 is TGTGCCACCAGCGGCTCTAACTATGGCTACACCTTC. It codes for CATSGSNYGYTF.

CDR3 residues: CASNTADQPQHF. For the CDR3, the DNA is TGTGCCAGCAATACAGCGGATCAGCCCCAGCATTTT. The rearrangement uses TRBV6-1 and TRBJ1-5; no firm D call. CDR1 is MNHNS and CDR2 is SASEGT in the germline V gene. V shed 7 bases and J shed 5 bases, with 9 bases lying between them. The CDR3 covers 12 residues.

V and J are TRBV5-4 and TRBJ2-3; D unresolved. V was clipped by 4 bases and J by 2 bases, with 11 bases between them. The CDR3 runs to 14 residues. Germline values: CDR1 SGHNT, CDR2 YYREEE (reference sequence). CDR3 nucleotide sequence: TGTGCCAGCAGCCTTGGACCCAACACAGATACGCAGTATTTT. It translates to CASSLGPNTDTQYF.